This T cell receptor (beta chain) was profiled in a study of T-cell memory formation after mild COVID-19. V was clipped by 0 bases and J by 2 bases, with 6 bases between them. CDR3 length: 14 amino acids. The germline V gene encodes CDR1 LGHNA and CDR2 YSLEER. The 5'RACE method, run with constant-segment primers, produced TCR alpha and TCR beta cDNA libraries (carrying sample barcodes and UMIs). TCRdb re-called the 5' RACE reads through MiXCR, storing one row per CDR3 protein. The sample records more than 450,000 distinct CDR3 sequences, about a sixth being singletons. The material sequenced was PBMCs or a T cell subset sorted from them (not recorded which). This TCR was sampled from an adult woman who had mild COVID-19 (a few samples of this study predate the infection). Cell type and time point are not known. The chain uses TRBV4-3 and TRBJ2-3, with unresolved D. The chain's CDR3 is CASSQEVFTDTQYF. The CDR3 region has the DNA TGCGCCAGCAGCCAAGAAGTGTTCACAGATACGCAGTATTTT.